This T cell receptor beta chain was sequenced in a study of blood T cell repertoires in COVID-19. Study at large: Specimens from acute and convalescent COVID-19 originated in the United States, Italy and Spain.

Original processing methods: Amplifying reference gene primers gave estimates of nucleated cell counts. Sequencing was performed with immunoSEQ multiplex PCR; in TCRdb, only in-frame clones are kept and a portion is missing. V and J calls and clone size come straight from that table; D and trimming were deduced from the DNA. The sample holds 250,000 to 300,000 clones; 88% are singletons and the top ten take about 9.4%. Patients at the Seattle site were enrolled during active infection and followed longitudinally. This CDR3 is built from 14 residues. The germline CDR1 and CDR2 sequences are SGHRS and YFSETQ. The germline V and J ends were trimmed by 4 bases and 1 base, with 12 bases remaining between them.

Specimen: peripheral blood. V and J are TRBV5-1 and TRBJ2-7, with a possible D match to TRBD2 (5 bases). This receptor was obtained from a woman aged 70-85 years with COVID-19, enrolled during active disease. For the CDR3, the DNA is TGCGCCAGCAGCCAACTCGGAGGATCCTACGAGCAGTACTTC. Its translation is CASSQLGGSYEQYF.